These 3 T cell receptor beta chains came from one sample sequenced in a study of blood T cell repertoires in COVID-19. Generated by immunoSEQ multiplex PCR, the TCRdb table keeps only in-frame clones and is missing some. The table shows about 150,000 clones, with roughly 80% occurring only once. Material for sequencing was PBMCs or T cells enriched from blood (not recorded which). The receptors derive from a woman aged 45 to 65 who had recovered from COVID-19.

This clone turned up a few times. The chain has TRBV28 and TRBJ2-7; 12 nucleotides align to TRBD1. CDR1 MDHEN and CDR2 SYDVKM come from the germline V gene. The CDR3 has 15 amino acids. Trimming took 8 bases from V and 7 from J; bases not matched to a gene: 12. The CDR3 nucleotides are TGTGCCAGCCGACGGGGGGGACAGGGGGCCCAAGAGCAGTACGTC. Its translation is CASRRGGQGAQEQYV.

This clone was counted a single time. The V gene is TRBV5-1, the J gene TRBJ2-7; D possibly corresponds to TRBD1 (6 bases). The CDR3 length is 13 residues. The germline V gene encodes CDR1 SGHRS and CDR2 YFSETQ. Trimming removed 0 bases from V and 2 bases from J, with 6 bases in between. CDR3 amino acids: CASSLDRAYEQYF. The DNA for the CDR3 is TGCGCCAGCAGCTTGGACAGGGCCTACGAGCAGTACTTC.

In this sample, this clone turned up a few times. J is TRBJ1-2 and V is TRBV7-3; no definite D call. This CDR3 is built from 16 residues. V lost 3 bases to trimming and J lost 7 bases, with 21 bases between them. Germline CDR1 and CDR2: SGHTA and FQGTGA. CDR3 sequence reads: CASSFGASPGSGGYTF. As DNA, the CDR3 is TGTGCCAGCAGCTTCGGAGCCTCGCCCGGGAGTGGTGGCTACACCTTC.